One and the same sample provided the 3 T cell receptor beta chains below, sequenced in a study of CD8+CD57+ T cells in acquired aplastic anemia listed by TCRdb under 2018. TCRdb records Illumina HiSeq 2000 as the sequencer. TCR beta VDJ combination and CDR3 sequence profiling used genomic DNA as the template. TCRdb handled the public reads itself, with Q25 trimming in fastp and clone calling in MiXCR, and kept productive beta chains. Entries that share a CDR3 protein sequence are merged under the most common genes and DNA. Present in this sample are around 250,000 distinct CDR3 sequences, 55% to 60% of which were seen just once. Less than 10% of the sample comes from the top ten. The sequencing sample was made of sorted CD4+, CD8+, or CD8+CD57+ T cells (not recorded which) from PBMCs. All receptors derive from a human donor with severe aplastic anemia or a healthy control (not recorded which).

The genes are TRBV2 and TRBJ2-5; perhaps TRBD2 as D (6 bases). Germline V gene sequence: CDR1 SNHLY, CDR2 FYNNEI. This CDR3 region has 14 residues. V shed 7 bases and J shed 5 bases, with 17 bases lying between them. The CDR3 loop reads CASTGLMGCETQYF. The DNA for the CDR3 is TGTGCCAGCACCGGACTAATGGGGTGCGAGACCCAGTACTTC.

At least ten counts were recorded for this clonotype. This chain connects TRBV2 to TRBJ1-5; TRBD1 agrees at 9 bases. The CDR3 consists of 16 residues. The ends lost 2 bases at V and 6 bases at J; junction bases unmatched: 8. Germline CDR1 SNHLY, CDR2 FYNNEI. The CDR3 reads CASSELGGTGLQPQHF. The CDR3 DNA reads as TGTGCCAGCAGTGAACTAGGTGGGACAGGGCTTCAGCCCCAGCATTTT.

The rearrangement uses TRBV30 and TRBJ2-2, with 8 positions matching TRBD2. The CDR3 length is 16 residues. CDR1 is GTSNPN, CDR2 SVGIG, per germline (reference sequence). Trimming removed 1 base from V and 1 base from J; junction bases left unmatched: 5. CDR3 nucleotide sequence: TGTGCCTGGAGTGGGCTAGCGGGTGAGAACACCGGGGAGCTGTTTTTT. Its protein is CAWSGLAGENTGELFF.